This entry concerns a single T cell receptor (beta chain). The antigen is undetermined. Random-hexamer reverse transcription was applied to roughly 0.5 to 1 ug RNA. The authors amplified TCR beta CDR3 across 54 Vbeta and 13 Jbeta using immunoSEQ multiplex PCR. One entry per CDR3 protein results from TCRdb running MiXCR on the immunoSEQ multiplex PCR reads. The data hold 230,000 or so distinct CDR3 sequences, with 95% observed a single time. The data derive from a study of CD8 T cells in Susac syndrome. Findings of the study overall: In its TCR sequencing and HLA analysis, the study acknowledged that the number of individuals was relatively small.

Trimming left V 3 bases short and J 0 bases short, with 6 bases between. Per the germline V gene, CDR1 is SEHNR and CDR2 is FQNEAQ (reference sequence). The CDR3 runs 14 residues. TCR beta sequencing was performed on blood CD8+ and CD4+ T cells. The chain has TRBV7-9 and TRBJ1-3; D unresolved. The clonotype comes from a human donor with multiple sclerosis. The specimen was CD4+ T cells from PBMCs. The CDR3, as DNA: TGTGCCAGCAGCTTCATGGGCTCTGGAAACACCATATATTTT. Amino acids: CASSFMGSGNTIYF.